Detailed here is one TCR beta chain. As yet, its antigen is unknown. The source of the sample is a study of T cell responses to AZD1222 COVID-19 vaccine. Trimming cost V 7 bases and J 7 bases, with 16 bases left between them. CDR3 size: 13 residues. Per the germline V gene, CDR1 is MNHNY and CDR2 is SVGAGI (reference sequence). Using immunoSEQ multiplex PCR, the repertoire was profiled, and TCRdb retains in-frame clones only, with some absent. The table shows about 110,000 clones, with roughly 90% occurring only once. Notes on the study in general: Variant regions that are unmutated are reportedly the target of nearly half of spike-specific TCRs. Donors, mostly white British, included more females; clonal diversity was possibly underestimated.

The sample was peripheral blood, taken on day 0 of MenACWY control vaccination. This clonotype originated in an adult in good health. The chain links TRBV6-6 to TRBJ1-2; D perhaps matches TRBD1 (5 bases). The CDR3 reads CASTRPQGGGYTF. CDR3 nucleotides: TGTGCCAGCACCAGGCCCCAGGGAGGTGGCTACACCTTC.